The entry below gives a single T cell receptor (beta chain) sequence along with its context. Its specificity is unknown. The V end was cut by 1 base, the J end by 0 bases, with 9 bases between. Germline V lookup: CDR1 SGHDN, CDR2 FVKESK. This CDR3 is built from 15 residues. The donors were adults (healthy and HIV-negative) with no recent acute infections or vaccinations. This sample is drawn from a study of shared clonotypes between healthy human individuals. Whole-study results and caveats: When compared with the clonotypes that were shared by all four sorted-subset donors, the non-shared clonotypes turned out to have lower generation probabilities.

Under the authors' procedure: Junction-only immunoSEQ sequences carried no quality scores, so filtering differed. The table came from immunoSEQ multiplex PCR; TCRdb's copy has only in-frame clones and leaves some out. D and trimming were read from the DNA, whereas the V and J calls and clone size are those reported in that table. The sample has roughly 1.4 million clones; 98% are singletons. Sequencing was performed on naive CD4+ T cells sorted from blood. As to subset: CD45RA+ positively selected. This TCR came from a man aged 25-45 years in good health. The V and J genes are TRBV14 and TRBJ1-1; D gene unclear. The CDR3 here is CASSQATGMNTEAFF. CDR3 coding DNA: TGTGCCAGCAGCCAAGCAACGGGAATGAACACTGAAGCTTTCTTT.